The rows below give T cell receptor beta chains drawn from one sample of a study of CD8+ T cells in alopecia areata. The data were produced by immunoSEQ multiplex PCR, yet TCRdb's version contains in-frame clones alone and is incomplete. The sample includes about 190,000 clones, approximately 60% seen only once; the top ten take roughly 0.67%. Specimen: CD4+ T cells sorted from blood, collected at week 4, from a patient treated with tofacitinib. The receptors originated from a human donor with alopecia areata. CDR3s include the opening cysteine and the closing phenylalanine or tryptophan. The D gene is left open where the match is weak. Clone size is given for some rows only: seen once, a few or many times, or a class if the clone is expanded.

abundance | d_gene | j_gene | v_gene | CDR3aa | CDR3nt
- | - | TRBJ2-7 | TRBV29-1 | CSVVEWLSSYEQYF | TGCAGCGTTGTTGAGTGGCTAAGCTCCTACGAGCAGTACTTC
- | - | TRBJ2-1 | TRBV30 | CAWSERDRQFF | TGTGCCTGGAGTGAACGGGACCGGCAGTTCTTC
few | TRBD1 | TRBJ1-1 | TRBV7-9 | CASSPRGRNTEAFF | TGTGCCAGCAGCCCTAGGGGGCGTAACACTGAAGCTTTCTTT
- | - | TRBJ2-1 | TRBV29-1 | CSVEFGRGSSYNEQFF | TGCAGCGTTGAGTTCGGGCGGGGAAGCTCCTACAATGAGCAGTTCTTC
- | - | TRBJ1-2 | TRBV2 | CASSVRPALGYTF | TGTGCCAGCAGTGTGAGGCCTGCACTGGGCTACACCTTC
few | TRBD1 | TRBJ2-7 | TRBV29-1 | CSVAPGQGAHEQYF | TGCAGCGTCGCCCCAGGACAGGGGGCCCACGAGCAGTACTTC
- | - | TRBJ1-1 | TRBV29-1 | CSVATSGGWTEAFF | TGCAGCGTCGCGACTTCGGGGGGATGGACTGAAGCTTTCTTT
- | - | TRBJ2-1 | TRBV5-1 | CASSLGRGTNNEQFF | TGCGCCAGCAGCTTGGGGAGGGGTACCAACAATGAGCAGTTCTTC
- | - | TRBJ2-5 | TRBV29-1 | CSVHLYQETQYF | TGCAGCGTTCACCTGTACCAAGAGACCCAGTACTTC
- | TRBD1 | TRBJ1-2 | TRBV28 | CASSLLGGAWGYTF | TGTGCCAGCAGTTTATTAGGGGGCGCTTGGGGCTACACCTTC
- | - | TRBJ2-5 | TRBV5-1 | CASSERASGETQYF | TGCGCCAGCAGCGAGAGGGCGAGTGGGGAGACCCAGTACTTC
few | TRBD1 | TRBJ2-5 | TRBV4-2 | CASSQRPGGETQYF | TGTGCCAGCAGCCAACGACCAGGGGGAGAGACCCAGTACTTC
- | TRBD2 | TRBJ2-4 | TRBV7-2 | CASSSGLAGVRAKNIQYF | TGTGCCAGCAGCTCGGGACTAGCGGGAGTGCGGGCCAAAAACATTCAGTACTTC
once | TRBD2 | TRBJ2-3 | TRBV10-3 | CARSSGVDTDTQYF | TGTGCCAGATCTAGCGGGGTGGACACAGATACGCAGTATTTT
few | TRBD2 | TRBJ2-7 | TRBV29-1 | CSVYLQVRLAGVGDEQYF | TGCAGCGTATACCTCCAGGTGCGGCTAGCGGGAGTCGGCGACGAGCAGTACTTC
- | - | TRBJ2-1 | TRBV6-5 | CASKHPGGEQFF | TGTGCCAGCAAACACCCGGGTGGTGAGCAGTTCTTC
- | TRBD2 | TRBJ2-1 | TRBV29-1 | CSVVAGDVGGGQFF | TGCAGCGTTGTGGCGGGAGACGTGGGTGGGGGGCAGTTCTTC
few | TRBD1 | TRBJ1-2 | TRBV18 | CASSPRQGGNYGYTF | TGTGCCAGCTCACCACGGCAGGGGGGGAACTATGGCTACACCTTC
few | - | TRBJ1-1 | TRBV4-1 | CASSLSPVNTEAFF | TGCGCCAGCAGCCTGAGTCCTGTGAACACTGAAGCTTTCTTT
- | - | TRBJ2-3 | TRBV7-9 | CASSSQGGRVQYF | TGTGCCAGCAGCTCGCAAGGGGGGCGGGTGCAGTATTTT
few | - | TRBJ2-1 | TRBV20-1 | CSARRELEQFF | TGCAGTGCTAGGAGGGAACTTGAGCAGTTCTTC
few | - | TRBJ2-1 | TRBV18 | CASSPVRNNEQFF | TGTGCCAGCTCACCAGTCCGAAACAATGAGCAGTTCTTC
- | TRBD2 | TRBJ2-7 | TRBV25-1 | CASRNSGTSGYEQYF | TGTGCCAGCAGAAACTCCGGGACTAGCGGCTACGAGCAGTACTTC
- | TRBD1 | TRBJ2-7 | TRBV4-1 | CASSLSDRGRREQYF | TGCGCCAGCAGCCTTTCGGACAGGGGGCGGAGGGAGCAGTACTTC
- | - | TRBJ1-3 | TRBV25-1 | CASSDRGLGNTTYF | TGTGCCAGCAGTGACAGGGGACTGGGAAACACCACATATTTT
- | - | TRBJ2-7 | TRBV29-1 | CSVDDSGTGYEQYF | TGCAGCGTTGACGACTCCGGGACGGGCTACGAGCAGTACTTC
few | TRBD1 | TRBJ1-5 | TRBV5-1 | CASSRGDSLNQPQHF | TGCGCCAGCAGCAGGGGGGACAGCCTAAATCAGCCCCAGCATTTT
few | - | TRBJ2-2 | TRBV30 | CAWKLGPNTGELFF | TGTGCCTGGAAGCTGGGACCGAACACCGGGGAGCTGTTTTTT
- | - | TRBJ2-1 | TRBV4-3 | CASSQARSDPSYNEQFF | TGCGCCAGCAGCCAGGCTCGATCCGACCCGTCCTACAATGAGCAGTTCTTC
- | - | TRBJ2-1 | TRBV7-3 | CASSLTSTGSASSYNEQFF | TGTGCCAGCAGCTTAACAAGTACGGGCAGTGCCAGCTCCTACAATGAGCAGTTCTTC
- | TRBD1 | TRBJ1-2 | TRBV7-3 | CASSFGQGYGYTF | TGTGCCAGCAGCTTCGGACAGGGCTATGGCTACACCTTC
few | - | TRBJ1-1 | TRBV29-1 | CSGGTTEAFF | TGCAGCGGGGGCACCACTGAAGCTTTCTTT
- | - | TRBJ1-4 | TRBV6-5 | CASSSQFPATNEKLFF | TGTGCCAGCAGTTCCCAATTCCCTGCAACTAATGAAAAACTGTTTTTT
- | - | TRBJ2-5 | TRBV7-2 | CASSPTQETQYF | TGTGCCAGCAGCCCGACCCAAGAGACCCAGTACTTC
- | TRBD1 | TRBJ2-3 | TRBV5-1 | CAVRQGVSTDTQYF | TGCGCCGTCCGACAGGGGGTGAGCACAGATACGCAGTATTTT
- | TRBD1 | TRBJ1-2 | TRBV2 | CASSDQRTGPKGYTF | TGTGCCAGCAGTGACCAAAGGACAGGGCCGAAGGGCTACACCTTC
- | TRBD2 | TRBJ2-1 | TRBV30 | CAWRASGSNNEQFF | TGTGCCTGGAGGGCTAGCGGGAGTAACAATGAGCAGTTCTTC
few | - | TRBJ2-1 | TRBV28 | CASRDPGHNEQFF | TGTGCCAGCAGGGACCCAGGGCACAATGAGCAGTTCTTC
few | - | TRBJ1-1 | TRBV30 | CAWSWGQSEAFF | TGTGCCTGGAGTTGGGGGCAGAGTGAAGCTTTCTTT
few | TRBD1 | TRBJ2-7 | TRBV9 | CASSVGTGAREQYF | TGTGCCAGCAGCGTCGGGACAGGGGCGCGCGAGCAGTACTTC
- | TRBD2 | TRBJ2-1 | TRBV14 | CASSRRTSSGGLNEQFF | TGTGCCAGCAGCCGACGGACCTCTAGCGGGGGATTAAATGAGCAGTTCTTC
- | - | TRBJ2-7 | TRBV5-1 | CASSLAAQSNEQYF | TGCGCCAGCAGCTTGGCGGCTCAAAGCAACGAGCAGTACTTC